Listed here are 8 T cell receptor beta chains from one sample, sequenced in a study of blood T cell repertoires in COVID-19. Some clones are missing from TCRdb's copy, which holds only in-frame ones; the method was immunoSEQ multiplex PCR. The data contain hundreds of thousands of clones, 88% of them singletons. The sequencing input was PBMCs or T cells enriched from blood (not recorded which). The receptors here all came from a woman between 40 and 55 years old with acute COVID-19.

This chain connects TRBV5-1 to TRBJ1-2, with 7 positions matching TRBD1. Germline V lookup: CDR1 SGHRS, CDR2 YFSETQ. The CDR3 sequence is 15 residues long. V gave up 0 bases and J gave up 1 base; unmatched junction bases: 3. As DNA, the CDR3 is TGCGCCAGCAGCTTGGTAACAGGGGATAACTATGGCTACACCTTC. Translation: CASSLVTGDNYGYTF.

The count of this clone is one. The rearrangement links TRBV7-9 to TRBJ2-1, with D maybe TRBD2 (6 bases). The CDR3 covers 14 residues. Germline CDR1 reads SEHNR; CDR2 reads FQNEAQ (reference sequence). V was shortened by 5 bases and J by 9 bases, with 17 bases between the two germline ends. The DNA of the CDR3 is TGTGCCAGCAGCATAGATGGTCGGGAGAGTGAGCAGTTCTTC. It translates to CASSIDGRESEQFF.

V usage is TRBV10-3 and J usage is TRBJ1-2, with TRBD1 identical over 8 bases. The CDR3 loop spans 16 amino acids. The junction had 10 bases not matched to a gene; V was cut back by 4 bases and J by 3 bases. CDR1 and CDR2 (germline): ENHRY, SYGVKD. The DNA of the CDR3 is TGTGCCATCAGTGGGGACAGGAAGGTGGAGGACTATGGCTACACCTTC. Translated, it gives CAISGDRKVEDYGYTF.

CDR3 protein: CASSSGQGIPSGANVLTF. DNA for the CDR3: TGTGCCAGCAGTTCAGGACAGGGCATCCCCTCTGGGGCCAACGTCCTGACTTTC. The genes are TRBV7-9 and TRBJ2-6; 8 bases fit TRBD1. The CDR3 runs 18 residues. The junction had 10 bases not matched to a gene; V was cut back by 6 bases and J by 0 bases. Germline V gives CDR1 SEHNR, CDR2 FQNEAQ (reference sequence). The variable domain in full, with the rest retrieved from reference TRBV7-9 and TRBJ2-6, is DTGVSQNPRHKITKRGQNVTFRCDPISEHNRLYWYRQTLGQGPEFLTYFQNEAQLEKSRLLSDRFSAERPKGSFSTLEIQRTEQGDSAMYLCASSSGQGIPSGANVLTFGAGSRLTVL.

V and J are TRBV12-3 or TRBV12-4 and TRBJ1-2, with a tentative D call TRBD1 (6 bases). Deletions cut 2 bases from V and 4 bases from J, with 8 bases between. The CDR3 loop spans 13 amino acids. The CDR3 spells CASSLSQGYGYTF. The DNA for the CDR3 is TGTGCCAGCAGTTTATCACAGGGCTATGGCTACACCTTC.

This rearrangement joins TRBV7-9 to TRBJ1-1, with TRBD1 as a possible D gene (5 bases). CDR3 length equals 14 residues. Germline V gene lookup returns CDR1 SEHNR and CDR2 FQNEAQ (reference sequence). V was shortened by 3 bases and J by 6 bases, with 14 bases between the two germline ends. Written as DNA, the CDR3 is TGTGCCAGCAGCTTGGAGGGACGAGTCGCTGAAGCTTTCTTT. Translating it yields CASSLEGRVAEAFF.

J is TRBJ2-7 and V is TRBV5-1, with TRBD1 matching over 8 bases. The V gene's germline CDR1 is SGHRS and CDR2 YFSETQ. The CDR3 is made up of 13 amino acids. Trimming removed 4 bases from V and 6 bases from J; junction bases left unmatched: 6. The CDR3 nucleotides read TGCGCCAGCAGCGGACAGGGTGATGGCGAGCAGTACGTC. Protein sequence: CASSGQGDGEQYV.

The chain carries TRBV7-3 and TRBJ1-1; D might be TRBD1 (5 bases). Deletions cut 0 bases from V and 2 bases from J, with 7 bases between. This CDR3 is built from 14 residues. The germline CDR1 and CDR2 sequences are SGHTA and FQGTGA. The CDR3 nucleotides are TGTGCCAGCAGCTTAACGGGGGGTAACACTGAAGCTTTCTTT. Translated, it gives CASSLTGGNTEAFF.